Here is one T cell receptor beta chain with its context. This clone was observed once. The target of this receptor is not known. Nothing much larger sits one base from this clone, and base qualities are not available. This specimen comes from a study of control samples from healthy donors and cancer patients (dated by TCRdb to 2018 to 2020). Libraries came from the immunoSEQ multiplex PCR assay. TCRdb re-hosts the immuneACCESS table, in-frame sequences only. Its copies lack some clones; in the studies checked, an unresolved V gene accounts for under half of them, and the cause for the rest is not known. Counted in this sample were 150,000 or so clones; just over 85% of them appeared once. Nearly 5% of the sample rests with the top ten. The clonotype comes from a woman aged 30 to 39 in good health. Sequencing was performed on blood.

The sequence in DNA is TGTGCCAGCTCACACCGGGACAGGGAGCCCCAGCATTTT. Translation gives CASSHRDREPQHF. The sequence links TRBV18 to TRBJ1-5; TRBD1 fits 9 bases in the junction. Its CDR3 holds 13 amino acids, cysteine through phenylalanine. Of the read, only the CDR3 DNA is kept; its 39 bases are in frame from base 1. Based on the germline V gene, the CDR1 and CDR2 sequences are KGHSH and LQKENI. Ends trimmed: V by 4 bases, J by 8 bases; bases unmatched to a gene: 3.